This T cell receptor beta chain was identified during a study of cytomegalovirus exposure and HLA in healthy donors. Study-level findings and limits: The listing of 150 to 200 TCR beta chains classed them as cytomegalovirus-associated. The majority of TCR sequences were rare, yet some public TCRs appeared in many donors. The CMV antigen specificity of a few CMV-associated chains was confirmed through in vitro analysis.

Assay: immunoSEQ multiplex PCR; the TCRdb copy retains only in-frame clones and omits some. The sample contains about 190,000 clones, roughly 80% of which appear only once. This clone showed up just once. Its specificity is not known. Germline V gene lookup returns CDR1 LGHNA and CDR2 YSLEER. With 3 bases clipped from V and 5 bases from J, the junction kept 8 bases outside the gene matches. The CDR3 has 15 amino acids. The TCR was taken from a man between 18 and 29 years old in good health and CMV-seropositive. What was sequenced was PBMCs. The V call is TRBV4-3, the J call TRBJ2-5, with 8 bases matching TRBD2. This CDR3 is CASSHQTGGPETQYF. The CDR3 DNA reads as TGCGCCAGCAGCCACCAGACGGGAGGGCCGGAGACCCAGTACTTC.